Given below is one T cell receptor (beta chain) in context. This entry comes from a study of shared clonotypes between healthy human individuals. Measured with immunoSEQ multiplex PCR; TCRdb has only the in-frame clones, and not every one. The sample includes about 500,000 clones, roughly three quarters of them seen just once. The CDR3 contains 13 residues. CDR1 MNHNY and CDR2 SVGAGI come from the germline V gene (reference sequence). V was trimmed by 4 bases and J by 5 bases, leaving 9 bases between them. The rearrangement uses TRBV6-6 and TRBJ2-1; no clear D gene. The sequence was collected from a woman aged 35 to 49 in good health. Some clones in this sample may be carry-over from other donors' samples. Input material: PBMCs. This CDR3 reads CASSSTRNNEQFF. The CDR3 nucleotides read TGTGCCAGCAGTTCCACACGGAACAATGAGCAGTTCTTC.